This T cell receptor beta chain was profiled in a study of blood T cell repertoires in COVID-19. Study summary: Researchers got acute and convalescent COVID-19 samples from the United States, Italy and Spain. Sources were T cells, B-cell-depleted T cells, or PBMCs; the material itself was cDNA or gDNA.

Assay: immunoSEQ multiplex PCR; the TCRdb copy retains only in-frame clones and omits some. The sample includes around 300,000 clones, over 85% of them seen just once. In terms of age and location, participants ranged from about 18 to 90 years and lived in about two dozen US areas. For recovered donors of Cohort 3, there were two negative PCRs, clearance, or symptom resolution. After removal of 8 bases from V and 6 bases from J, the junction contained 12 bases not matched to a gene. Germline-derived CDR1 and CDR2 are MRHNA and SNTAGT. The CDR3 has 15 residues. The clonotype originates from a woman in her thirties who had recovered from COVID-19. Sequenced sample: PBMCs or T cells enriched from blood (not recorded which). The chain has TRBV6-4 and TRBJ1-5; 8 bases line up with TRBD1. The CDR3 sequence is CASRARQGIGQPQHF. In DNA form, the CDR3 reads TGTGCCAGCCGCGCCCGACAGGGGATCGGTCAGCCCCAGCATTTT.